This entry concerns a single TCR beta chain. Its antigen remains unidentified. Base qualities are not provided; no much larger clone lies one nucleotide away. This entry is derived from a study of control samples from healthy donors and cancer patients (TCRdb year 2020). Library method: the immunoSEQ multiplex PCR assay. This is the immuneACCESS table as TCRdb keeps it, with only in-frame sequences that have V and J called. A part of the clones is gone; compared with another copy, unresolved V genes explain less than half, and the rest is unexplained. In this sample the table shows roughly 47,000 clones, roughly 86% of which occur a single time. The biggest ten clones account for about a tenth of the sample. The CDR3 runs 14 residues from the cysteine to the phenylalanine. CDR3 DNA is the only sequence kept; it has 42 bases, read in frame from the first base. CDR1 and CDR2, per the germline V gene (reference sequence), are MNHEY and SMNVEV. Relative to germline, V is 0 bases shorter and J is 6 bases shorter, with 9 bases between their ends.

The V gene is TRBV27 and the J gene is TRBJ2-1; TRBD2 is a weak D gene call, 5 bases matching. This clonotype originated in a woman aged 55-69 years with lung cancer. Sequencing input: PBMCs. The CDR3 reads as follows: CASSLSIEGNEQFF. The DNA is as follows: TGTGCCAGCAGTTTATCGATTGAGGGCAATGAGCAGTTCTTC.